Listed here are 15 T cell receptor beta chains from one sample, sequenced in a study of T cell responses to AZD1222 COVID-19 vaccine. TCRdb's table, derived via immunoSEQ multiplex PCR, lists solely in-frame clones and lacks some. The sample has around 92,000 clones, around 93% seen once. The sequenced sample was peripheral blood, obtained on day 0 of AZD1222 vaccination. These receptors were taken from an adult in good health.

The rearrangement joins TRBV30 to TRBJ1-4; the D gene is possibly TRBD1 (5 bases). This CDR3 spans 12 amino acids. Trimming shortened V by 4 bases and J by 13 bases, and 16 bases separated the two germline ends. Germline V gene lookup returns CDR1 GTSNPN and CDR2 SVGIG (reference sequence). In DNA form, the CDR3 reads TGTGCCTGGAACGGGGCCGGCGGTGCACTGTTTTTT. The encoded protein is CAWNGAGGALFF.

The chain is built from TRBV5-1 and TRBJ1-2; weak D call: TRBD1 (6 bases). V lost 4 bases and J 6 bases, leaving 19 bases between the germline ends. The length of the CDR3 is 15 residues. CDR1 and CDR2 from the germline V gene are SGHRS and YFSETQ. The CDR3 loop reads CASSTSPGEKHGYTF. The CDR3 bases are TGCGCCAGCAGCACTTCCCCAGGGGAGAAGCATGGCTACACCTTC.

The chain links TRBV7-3 to TRBJ1-1; D ambiguous. This CDR3 comprises 14 residues. The germline V and J ends were trimmed by 6 bases and 1 base, with 12 bases remaining between them. Germline V CDR1 and CDR2: SGHTA, FQGTGA. The CDR3 region is CASRRGGQNTEAFF. DNA of the CDR3: TGTGCCAGCAGGCGAGGTGGGCAGAACACTGAAGCTTTCTTT. Full variable domain (outside the CDR3, taken from reference TRBV7-3 and TRBJ1-1): GAGVSQTPSNKVTEKGKYVELRCDPISGHTALYWYRQSLGQGPEFLIYFQGTGAADDSGLPNDRFFAVRPEGSVSTLKIQRTERGDSAVYLCASRRGGQNTEAFFGQGTRLTVV.

The J gene is TRBJ1-2, the V gene TRBV4-3; 8 nucleotides match TRBD1. V lost 1 base to trimming and J lost 8 bases; unmatched junction nucleotides: 3. There are 13 residues in the CDR3. Germline loops: CDR1 LGHNA, CDR2 YSLEER. CDR3 nucleotides: TGCGCCAGCAGCCAAGTGGCAGGGGGCGGCTACACCTTC. This sequence encodes CASSQVAGGGYTF.

J is TRBJ2-1 and V is TRBV15, with unresolved D. V dropped 3 bases and J dropped 15 bases, with 18 bases sitting between them. The CDR3 sequence is 13 residues long. Germline V gives CDR1 LNHNV, CDR2 YYDKDF (reference sequence). The CDR3 spells CATSSGSYNERFF. The CDR3 nucleotides are TGTGCCACCAGCAGCGGCTCCTACAATGAGAGGTTCTTC. Combining the CDR3 with reference TRBV15 and TRBJ2-1 gives the whole variable domain DAMVIQNPRYQVTQFGKPVTLSCSQTLNHNVMYWYQQKSSQAPKLLFHYYDKDFNNEADTPDNFQSRRPNTSFCFLDIRSPGLGDTAMYLCATSSGSYNERFFGPGTRLTVL.

The chain has TRBV5-8 and TRBJ2-2, with D perhaps TRBD1 (6 bases). The CDR3 has 16 amino acids. Per germline, CDR1 SGHTS and CDR2 YDEGEE. Trimming stripped 4 bases from V and 2 bases from J, with 15 bases between. The CDR3, as DNA: TGTGCCAGCAGCGCGGGCTTCAGGGGAAACACCGGGGAGCTGTTTTTT. Translation: CASSAGFRGNTGELFF.

V and J are TRBV4-1 and TRBJ2-7; 10 positions match TRBD2. Germline CDR1 and CDR2: MGHRA and YSYEKL. This CDR3 region has 17 residues. The V segment lost 4 bases and the J segment 2 bases; nucleotides outside the gene matches: 11. The CDR3 spells CASSPFGRLAGAYEQYF. The CDR3 nucleotides are TGCGCCAGCAGCCCATTCGGTAGGCTAGCGGGAGCCTACGAGCAGTACTTC.

In DNA, the CDR3 is TGTGCCAGCAGCTTTTGGGGGCCCCTGATGGATACGCAGTATTTT. Protein: CASSFWGPLMDTQYF. The chain carries TRBV7-2 and TRBJ2-3; a weak D match, TRBD1 (6 bases). Germline V gives CDR1 SGHTA, CDR2 FQGNSA. The length of the CDR3 is 15 residues. Trimming took 3 bases from V and 6 from J, leaving 16 bases between them.

This rearrangement joins TRBV6-5 to TRBJ1-3; D not resolved. The V and J ends lost 7 bases and 3 bases respectively, with 4 bases between them. Germline V CDR1 and CDR2: MNHEY, SVGAGI. The CDR3 has 11 amino acids. The CDR3 loop reads CASISGNTIYF. The CDR3 nucleotides are TGTGCCAGCATCAGTGGAAACACCATATATTTT.

The chain joins TRBV7-2 to TRBJ2-4, with D possibly TRBD2 on 5 matching bases. The CDR3 has 15 residues. Per germline, CDR1 SGHTA and CDR2 FQGNSA. The ends were cut back, 3 bases at V and 1 base at J, with 10 bases in the middle. CDR3 nucleotide sequence: TGTGCCAGCAGCTTGGGAGCACCGGCCAAAAACATTCAGTACTTC. Its protein is CASSLGAPAKNIQYF.

The V and J genes are TRBV5-5 and TRBJ2-2; D may be TRBD1 (6 bases). V was trimmed by 0 bases and J by 6 bases, leaving 21 bases between them. Germline CDR1 and CDR2: SGHKS and YYEKEE (reference sequence). The CDR3 is 18 amino acids. The CDR3 DNA is TGTGCCAGCAGCTTGGCCTTGGGGACACTTTCTGGTCCCGGGGAGCTGTTTTTT. Its translation: CASSLALGTLSGPGELFF.

This rearrangement joins TRBV7-6 to TRBJ1-4; TRBD1 agrees at 8 bases. Per germline, CDR1 SGHVS and CDR2 FNYEAQ. V gave up 4 bases and J gave up 7 bases; unmatched junction bases: 8. This CDR3 has 15 residues. Here the CDR3 reads CASSSRTGRGEKLFF. The CDR3 bases are TGTGCCAGCAGCTCCAGGACAGGGAGGGGTGAAAAACTGTTTTTT.

This rearrangement joins TRBV5-1 to TRBJ2-1; 7 nucleotides agree with TRBD1. The V gene end was trimmed by 4 bases and the J gene end by 4 bases; junction bases not matched to a gene: 5. The CDR3 totals 14 residues. From germline, CDR1 is SGHRS and CDR2 YFSETQ. This CDR3 is CASSQQGQYNEQFF. In DNA, the CDR3 is TGCGCCAGCAGCCAACAGGGACAGTACAATGAGCAGTTCTTC.

This clone was detected only a few times. The chain couples TRBV4-1 to TRBJ1-1; D gene uncertain. Germline CDR1 reads MGHRA; CDR2 reads YSYEKL. Trimming shortened V by 0 bases and J by 4 bases, and 9 bases separated the two germline ends. The CDR3 consists of 14 residues. The CDR3 DNA reads TGCGCCAGCAGCCAAGATCTTGACACCACTGAAGCTTTCTTT. Translation: CASSQDLDTTEAFF.

The rearrangement uses TRBV12-3 or TRBV12-4 and TRBJ2-7; D is unresolved. V shed 2 bases and J shed 2 bases, with 7 bases lying between them. There are 13 residues in the CDR3. CDR3 in amino acids: CASSLNGAYEQYF. The CDR3, as DNA: TGTGCCAGCAGTTTAAACGGAGCCTACGAGCAGTACTTC.